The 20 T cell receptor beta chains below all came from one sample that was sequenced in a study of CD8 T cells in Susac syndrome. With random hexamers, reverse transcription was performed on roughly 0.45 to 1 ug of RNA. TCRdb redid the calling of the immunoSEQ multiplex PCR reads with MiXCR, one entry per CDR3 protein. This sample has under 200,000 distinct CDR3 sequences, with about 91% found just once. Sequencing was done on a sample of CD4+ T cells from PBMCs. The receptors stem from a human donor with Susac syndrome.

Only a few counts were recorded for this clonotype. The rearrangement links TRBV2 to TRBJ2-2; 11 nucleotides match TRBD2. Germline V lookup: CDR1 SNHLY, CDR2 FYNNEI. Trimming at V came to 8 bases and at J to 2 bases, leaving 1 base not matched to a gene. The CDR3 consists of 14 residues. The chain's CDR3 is CASGLAGNTGELFF. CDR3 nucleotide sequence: TGTGCCAGCGGACTAGCGGGCAACACCGGGGAGCTGTTTTTT.

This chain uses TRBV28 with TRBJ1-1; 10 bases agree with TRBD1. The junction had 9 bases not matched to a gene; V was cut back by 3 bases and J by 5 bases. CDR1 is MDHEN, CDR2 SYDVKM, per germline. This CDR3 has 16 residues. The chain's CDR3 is CASSLPHGTGETEAFF. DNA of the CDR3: TGTGCCAGCAGTTTGCCTCACGGGACAGGGGAAACTGAAGCTTTCTTT.

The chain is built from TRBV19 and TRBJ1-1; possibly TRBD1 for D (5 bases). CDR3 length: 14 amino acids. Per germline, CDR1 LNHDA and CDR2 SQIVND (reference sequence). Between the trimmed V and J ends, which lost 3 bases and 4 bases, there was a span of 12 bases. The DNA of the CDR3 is TGTGCCAGTAGTATCGGGGGACGTGGCACTGAAGCTTTCTTT. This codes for CASSIGGRGTEAFF. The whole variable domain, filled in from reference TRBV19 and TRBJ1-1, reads DGGITQSPKYLFRKEGQNVTLSCEQNLNHDAMYWYRQDPGQGLRLIYYSQIVNDFQKGDIAEGYSVSREKKESFPLTVTSAQKNPTAFYLCASSIGGRGTEAFFGQGTRLTVV.

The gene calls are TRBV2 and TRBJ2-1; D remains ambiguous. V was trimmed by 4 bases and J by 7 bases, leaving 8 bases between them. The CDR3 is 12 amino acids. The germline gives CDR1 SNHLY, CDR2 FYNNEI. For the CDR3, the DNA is TGTGCCAGCAGTGTATTCCTAAATGAGCAGTTCTTC. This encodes CASSVFLNEQFF.

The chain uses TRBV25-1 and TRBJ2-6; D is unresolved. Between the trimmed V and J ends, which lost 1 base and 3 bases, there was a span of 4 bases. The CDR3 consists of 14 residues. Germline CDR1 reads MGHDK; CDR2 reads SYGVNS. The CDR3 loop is CASSELDGANVLTF. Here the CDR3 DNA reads TGTGCCAGCAGTGAATTAGATGGGGCCAACGTCCTGACTTTC.

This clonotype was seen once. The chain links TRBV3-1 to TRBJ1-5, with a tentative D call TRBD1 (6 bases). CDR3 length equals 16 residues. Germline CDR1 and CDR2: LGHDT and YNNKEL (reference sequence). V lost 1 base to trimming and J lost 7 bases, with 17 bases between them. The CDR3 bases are TGTGCCAGCAGCCAAGGCATCGGGGGGCAACGGCAGCCCCAGCATTTT. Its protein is CASSQGIGGQRQPQHF.

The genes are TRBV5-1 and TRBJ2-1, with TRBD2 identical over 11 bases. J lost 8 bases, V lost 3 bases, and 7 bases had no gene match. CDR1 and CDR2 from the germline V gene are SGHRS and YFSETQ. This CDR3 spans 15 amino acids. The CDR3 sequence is CASSYTSGSNDEQFF. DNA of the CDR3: TGCGCCAGCAGCTACACTAGCGGGAGTAACGATGAGCAGTTCTTC.

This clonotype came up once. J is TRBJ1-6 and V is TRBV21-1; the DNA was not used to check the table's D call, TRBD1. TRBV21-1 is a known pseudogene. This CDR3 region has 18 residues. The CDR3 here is CASRPGERATGFNSPLHF. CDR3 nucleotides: TGTGCCAGCCGCCCGGGGGAGAGGGCAACAGGCTTTAATTCACCCCTCCACTTT.

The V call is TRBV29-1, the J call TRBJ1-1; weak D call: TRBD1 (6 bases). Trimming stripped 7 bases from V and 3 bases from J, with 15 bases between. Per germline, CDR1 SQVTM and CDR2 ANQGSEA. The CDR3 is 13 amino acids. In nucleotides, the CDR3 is TGCAGCGATGGGGGGCACCCCGACACTGAAGCTTTCTTT. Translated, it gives CSDGGHPDTEAFF.

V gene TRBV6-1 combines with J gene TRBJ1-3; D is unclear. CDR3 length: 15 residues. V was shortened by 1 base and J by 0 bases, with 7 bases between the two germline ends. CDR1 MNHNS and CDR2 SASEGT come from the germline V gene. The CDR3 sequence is CASSEEGISGNTIYF. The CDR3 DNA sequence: TGTGCCAGCAGTGAAGAGGGTATCTCTGGAAACACCATATATTTT.

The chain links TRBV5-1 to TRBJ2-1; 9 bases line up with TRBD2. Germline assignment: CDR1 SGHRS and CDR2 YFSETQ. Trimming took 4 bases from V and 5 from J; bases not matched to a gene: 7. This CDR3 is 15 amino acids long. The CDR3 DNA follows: TGCGCCAGCAGCCCGTCTAGCGGGAAGGACAATGAGCAGTTCTTC. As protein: CASSPSSGKDNEQFF.

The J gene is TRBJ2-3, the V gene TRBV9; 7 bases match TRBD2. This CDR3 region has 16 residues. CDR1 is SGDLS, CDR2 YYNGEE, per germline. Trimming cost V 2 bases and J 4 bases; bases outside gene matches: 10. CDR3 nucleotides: TGTGCCAGCAGCGTGAGGGGCGGGAGTCTCGCAGATACGCAGTATTTT. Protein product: CASSVRGGSLADTQYF.

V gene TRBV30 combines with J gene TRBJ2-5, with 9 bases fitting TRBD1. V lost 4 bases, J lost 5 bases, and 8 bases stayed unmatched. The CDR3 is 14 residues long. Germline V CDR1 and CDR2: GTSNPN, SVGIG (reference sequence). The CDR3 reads CAWIPDRGRETQYF. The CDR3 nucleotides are TGTGCCTGGATCCCGGACAGGGGCCGGGAGACCCAGTACTTC.

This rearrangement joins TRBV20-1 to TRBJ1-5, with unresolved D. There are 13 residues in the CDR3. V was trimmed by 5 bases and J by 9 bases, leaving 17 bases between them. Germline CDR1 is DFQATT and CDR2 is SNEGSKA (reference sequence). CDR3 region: CSAPTEPNLPQHF. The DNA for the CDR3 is TGCAGTGCTCCAACAGAGCCTAATTTGCCCCAGCATTTT.

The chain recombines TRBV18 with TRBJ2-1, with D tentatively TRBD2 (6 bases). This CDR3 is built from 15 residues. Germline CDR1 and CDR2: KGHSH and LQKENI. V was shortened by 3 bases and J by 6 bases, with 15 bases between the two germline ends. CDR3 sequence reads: CASSPTLEGINEQFF. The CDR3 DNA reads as TGTGCCAGCTCACCTACCCTGGAGGGGATCAATGAGCAGTTCTTC.

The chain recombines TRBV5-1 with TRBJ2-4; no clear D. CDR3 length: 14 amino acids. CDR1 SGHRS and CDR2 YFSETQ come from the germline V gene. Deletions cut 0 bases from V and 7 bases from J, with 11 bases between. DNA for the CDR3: TGCGCCAGCAGCTTGGGAGGTACCGTGAACATTCAGTACTTC. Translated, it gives CASSLGGTVNIQYF.

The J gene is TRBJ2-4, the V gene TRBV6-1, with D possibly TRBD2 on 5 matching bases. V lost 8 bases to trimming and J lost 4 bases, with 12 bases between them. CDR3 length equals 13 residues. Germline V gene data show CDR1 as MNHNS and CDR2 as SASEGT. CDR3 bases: TGTGCCAGCTTTTTGTGGGAGAAAAACATTCAGTACTTC. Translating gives CASFLWEKNIQYF.

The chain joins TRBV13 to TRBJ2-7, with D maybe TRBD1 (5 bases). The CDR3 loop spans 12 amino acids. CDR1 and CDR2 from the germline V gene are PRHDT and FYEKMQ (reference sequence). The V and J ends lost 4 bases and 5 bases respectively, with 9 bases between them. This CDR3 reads CASSSTGNEQYF. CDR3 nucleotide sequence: TGTGCCAGCAGCTCAACAGGCAACGAGCAGTACTTC.

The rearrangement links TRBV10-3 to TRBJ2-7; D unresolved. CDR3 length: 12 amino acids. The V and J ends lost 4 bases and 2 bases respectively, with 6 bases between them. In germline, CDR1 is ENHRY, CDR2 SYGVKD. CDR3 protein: CAISVGPYEQYF. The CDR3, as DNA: TGTGCCATCAGTGTGGGCCCCTACGAGCAGTACTTC.

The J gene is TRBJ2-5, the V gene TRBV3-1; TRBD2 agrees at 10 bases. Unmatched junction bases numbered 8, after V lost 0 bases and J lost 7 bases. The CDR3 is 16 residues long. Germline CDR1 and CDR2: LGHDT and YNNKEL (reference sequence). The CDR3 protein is CASSQEGASGGGTQYF. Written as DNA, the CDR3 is TGTGCCAGCAGCCAAGAAGGGGCTAGCGGGGGCGGGACCCAGTACTTC.